Listed below are T cell receptor beta chains from one sample, sequenced in a study of blood T cell repertoires in COVID-19. Clones were read by immunoSEQ multiplex PCR, and TCRdb kept only the in-frame ones, dropping some. The table lists approximately 250,000 clones, under 85% of them singletons. The sequencing sample was made of peripheral blood. The receptors originated from a human donor in a cohort sampled during active COVID-19. Both conserved end residues are part of each CDR3. The D gene is left open where the match is weak. The size entry is marked missing in some rows and otherwise reads once, few, many or a size class.

CAWSVLTDTQYF | TGTGCCTGGAGTGTCCTCACAGATACGCAGTATTTT | TRBV30 | once | . | TRBJ2-3
CASSFVGGASYEQYF | TGTGCCAGCAGTTTCGTGGGTGGGGCCTCCTACGAGCAGTACTTC | TRBV5-4 | . | . | TRBJ2-7
CASGAARDSLGTGELFF | TGTGCCAGCGGAGCCGCAAGGGACTCCCTTGGCACCGGGGAGCTGTTTTTT | TRBV7-2 | . | . | TRBJ2-2
CASSSDRGIAKNIQYF | TGCGCCAGCAGCTCGGACAGGGGTATTGCCAAAAACATTCAGTACTTC | TRBV5-1 | . | TRBD1 | TRBJ2-4
CASSPTGGGYTF | TGTGCCAGCAGCCCGACAGGGGGTGGCTACACCTTC | TRBV7-9 | few | TRBD1 | TRBJ1-2
CSVESHRDGGANVLTF | TGCAGCGTCGAAAGCCACAGGGACGGTGGGGCCAACGTCCTGACTTTC | TRBV29-1 | . | . | TRBJ2-6
CASSLGGLAGAGELFF | TGCGCCAGCAGCTTGGGGGGACTAGCGGGAGCCGGGGAGCTGTTTTTT | TRBV5-1 | few | TRBD2 | TRBJ2-2
CASSLDGQGAPQTQYF | TGTGCCAGCAGCTTGGACGGACAGGGGGCGCCGCAGACCCAGTACTTC | TRBV5-4 | . | TRBD1 | TRBJ2-5
CASSPPASGSWSYEQYF | TGTGCCAGCTCACCACCTGCTAGCGGGAGTTGGTCCTACGAGCAGTACTTC | TRBV18 | . | TRBD2 | TRBJ2-7
CASSRDWENEQYF | TGCGCCAGCAGCCGGGACTGGGAGAACGAGCAGTACTTC | TRBV5-1 | once | . | TRBJ2-7
CASSPTRAPGELFF | TGTGCCAGCAGCCCAACTAGGGCCCCCGGGGAGCTGTTTTTT | TRBV27 | . | . | TRBJ2-2